Here is one TCR beta chain with its context. This entry comes from a study of shared clonotypes between healthy human individuals. Study at large: Three plates each covered CD4 naive and memory; CD8 naive two, CD8 memory one.

Trimming stripped 2 bases from V and 5 bases from J, with 16 bases between. The CDR3 totals 15 residues. Germline V gene sequence: CDR1 SEHNR, CDR2 FQNEAQ (reference sequence). Generated by immunoSEQ multiplex PCR, the TCRdb table keeps only in-frame clones and is missing some. The data hold 2,500,000 or so clones, with just under 95% observed a single time. This chain connects TRBV7-9 to TRBJ2-7, with D possibly being TRBD1 (6 bases). The TCR was taken from a young man in good health. Some clones in this sample may be carry-over from other donors' samples. The sample was naive CD4+ T cells from PBMCs. Subset noted: CD45RA+ positively selected. CDR3 sequence: CASSLLQGSLDEQYF. CDR3 nucleotide sequence: TGTGCCAGCAGCTTACTTCAGGGGAGTTTGGACGAGCAGTACTTC.